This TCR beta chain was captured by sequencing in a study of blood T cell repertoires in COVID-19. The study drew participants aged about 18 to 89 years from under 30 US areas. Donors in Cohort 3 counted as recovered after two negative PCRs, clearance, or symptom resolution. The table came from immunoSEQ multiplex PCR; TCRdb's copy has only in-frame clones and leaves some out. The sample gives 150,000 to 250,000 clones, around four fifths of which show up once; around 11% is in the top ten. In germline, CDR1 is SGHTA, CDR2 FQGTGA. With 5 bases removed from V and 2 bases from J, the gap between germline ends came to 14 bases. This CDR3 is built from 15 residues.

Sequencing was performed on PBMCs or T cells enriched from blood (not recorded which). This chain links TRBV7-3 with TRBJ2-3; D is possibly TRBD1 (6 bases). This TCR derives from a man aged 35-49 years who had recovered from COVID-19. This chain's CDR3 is CASSPEGQVTDTQYF. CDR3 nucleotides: TGTGCCAGCAGCCCAGAGGGACAAGTCACAGATACGCAGTATTTT.